What follows are 29 T cell receptor beta chains derived from one specimen sequenced in a study of blood T cell repertoires in COVID-19. Assay used: immunoSEQ multiplex PCR; TCRdb lists only in-frame clones, some missing. The sample lists 35,000 to 45,000 clones, about 88% occurring once. Material: peripheral blood. These receptors originate from a woman aged 70-85 years in a cohort sampled during active COVID-19.

In this sample, this clone turned up once. CDR3 DNA sequence: TGTGCCAGCAGTTCATATCCGGCAGATACGCAGTATTTT. It is translated as CASSSYPADTQYF. The chain is built from TRBV7-9 and TRBJ2-3; no clear D. There are 13 residues in the CDR3. Germline V gene data show CDR1 as SEHNR and CDR2 as FQNEAQ (reference sequence). Trimming took off 6 bases at V and 4 bases at J, with 11 bases between the two ends.

The V gene is TRBV19, the J gene TRBJ2-3, with TRBD2 identical over 12 bases. J gave up 6 bases and V 6 bases, and 7 bases lay outside the gene matches. This CDR3 has 15 amino acids. Germline values: CDR1 LNHDA, CDR2 SQIVND (reference sequence). The CDR3 here is CASSPTSGRLDTQYF. CDR3 DNA sequence: TGTGCCAGTAGCCCGACTAGCGGGAGACTGGATACGCAGTATTTT.

The J gene is TRBJ1-2, the V gene TRBV28; no clear D. In germline, CDR1 is MDHEN, CDR2 SYDVKM. With 1 base removed from V and 8 bases from J, the gap between germline ends came to 11 bases. This CDR3 has 13 amino acids. The CDR3, as DNA: TGTGCCAGCAGTTTATTGGCAGGCTACGGCTACACCTTC. Its translation is CASSLLAGYGYTF.

The chain combines TRBV6-1 with TRBJ1-6; D might be TRBD1 (6 bases). The CDR3 is 17 amino acids. CDR1 and CDR2 (germline): MNHNS, SASEGT. The germline V and J ends were trimmed by 1 base and 7 bases, with 17 bases remaining between them. The CDR3 loop reads CASSEGAGVAGNSPLHF. The CDR3 region has the DNA TGTGCCAGCAGTGAAGGGGCAGGGGTCGCAGGAAATTCACCCCTCCACTTT.

The V and J genes are TRBV4-2 and TRBJ2-7; 13 bases map to TRBD2. The CDR3 sequence is 16 residues long. CDR1 is LGHNA and CDR2 is YNFKEQ in the germline V gene. Losses at the gene ends were 4 bases for V and 3 bases for J; bases not matched to a gene: 6. For the CDR3, the DNA is TGTGCCAGCAGCCTCCAGGGGACTAGCGGGAACTACGAGCAGTACTTC. It specifies CASSLQGTSGNYEQYF.

This clone was observed a handful of times. The chain employs TRBV5-5 and TRBJ2-2, with TRBD1 matching 10 bases. From germline, CDR1 is SGHKS and CDR2 YYEKEE (reference sequence). This CDR3 is 15 amino acids long. The ends lost 3 bases at V and 7 bases at J; junction bases unmatched: 6. The CDR3 sequence: CASSSAGTGDGELFF. The CDR3 coding sequence is TGTGCCAGCAGCTCTGCCGGGACAGGGGACGGGGAGCTGTTTTTT. Using reference TRBV5-5 and TRBJ2-2 for the parts outside the CDR3, the full variable domain is DAGVTQSPTHLIKTRGQQVTLRCSPISGHKSVSWYQQVLGQGPQFIFQYYEKEERGRGNFPDRFSARQFPNYSSELNVNALLLGDSALYLCASSSAGTGDGELFFGEGSRLTVL.

The rearrangement uses TRBV5-1 and TRBJ2-1; TRBD2 might be the D (6 bases). CDR3 length: 18 amino acids. The germline V gene has CDR1 SGHRS and CDR2 YFSETQ. Trimming removed 0 bases at V and 4 bases at J, with 20 bases between. The CDR3 spells CASSLESGQRVGYNEQFF. The CDR3, as DNA: TGCGCCAGCAGCTTGGAATCAGGGCAGCGGGTGGGTTACAATGAGCAGTTCTTC.

J is TRBJ2-3 and V is TRBV20-1; D perhaps matches TRBD2 (5 bases). The CDR3 has 11 amino acids. Trimming cost V 5 bases and J 9 bases, with 12 bases left between them. Germline values: CDR1 DFQATT, CDR2 SNEGSKA (reference sequence). This chain's CDR3 is CSALREPTQYF. The CDR3, as DNA: TGCAGTGCTCTCCGGGAACCAACGCAGTATTTT.

The rearrangement joins TRBV4-3 to TRBJ2-1; 8 bases are shared with TRBD2. Germline-derived CDR1 and CDR2 are LGHNA and YSLEER. V gave up 0 bases and J gave up 2 bases; unmatched junction bases: 0. CDR3 length: 15 amino acids. The CDR3 DNA is TGCGCCAGCAGCCAAGATAGCGGGGCCTACAATGAGCAGTTCTTC. Its protein is CASSQDSGAYNEQFF.

The chain carries TRBV9 and TRBJ2-7; TRBD1 agrees at 10 bases. The germline V gene encodes CDR1 SGDLS and CDR2 YYNGEE. V lost 4 bases and J lost 4; bases outside the gene matches: 8. The CDR3 extends over 15 amino acids. The CDR3 DNA is TGTGCCAGCAGCCCAAACGAGGGACAGGGGTACGAGCAGTACTTC. It encodes CASSPNEGQGYEQYF.

This clone was seen only once. The chain joins TRBV19 to TRBJ2-7, with D perhaps TRBD2 (6 bases). The V end lost 3 bases, the J end lost 7 bases, and 16 bases lay between the germline ends. The CDR3 sequence is 14 residues long. Per the germline V gene, CDR1 is LNHDA and CDR2 is SQIVND (reference sequence). DNA for the CDR3: TGTGCCAGTAGTATGGTGGGGGGTTTAAGGGAGCAGTACTTC. Its protein product is CASSMVGGLREQYF.

The V and J genes are TRBV19 and TRBJ2-7; 10 bases fit TRBD1. Germline loops: CDR1 LNHDA, CDR2 SQIVND (reference sequence). The CDR3 extends over 17 amino acids. With V trimmed by 4 bases and J by 0 bases, 9 bases remained unmatched. CDR3 sequence reads: CASSSPPRDRGSYEQYF. The DNA for the CDR3 is TGTGCCAGTAGTAGCCCCCCCCGGGACAGGGGCTCCTACGAGCAGTACTTC. Looking up the rest from reference TRBV19 and TRBJ2-7 gives the full variable domain: DGGITQSPKYLFRKEGQNVTLSCEQNLNHDAMYWYRQDPGQGLRLIYYSQIVNDFQKGDIAEGYSVSREKKESFPLTVTSAQKNPTAFYLCASSSPPRDRGSYEQYFGPGTRLTVT.

This chain uses TRBV24-1 with TRBJ2-3, with 7 nucleotides matching TRBD1. The CDR3 extends over 14 amino acids. Germline values: CDR1 KGHDR, CDR2 SFDVKD. V was clipped by 12 bases and J by 2 bases; unmatched bases: 10. The DNA for the CDR3 is TGTGCCGCGGCTTCCGGGACAGTCACAGATACGCAGTATTTT. Residues: CAAASGTVTDTQYF.

CDR3 region: CASRSGTGGVRQPQHF. The CDR3 DNA reads as TGTGCCAGCAGGTCCGGGACAGGGGGCGTAAGGCAGCCCCAGCATTTT. The chain links TRBV28 to TRBJ1-5; TRBD1 agrees at 12 bases. Germline CDR1 reads MDHEN; CDR2 reads SYDVKM. This CDR3 contains 16 residues. Unmatched junction bases numbered 10, after V lost 6 bases and J lost 7 bases.

The J gene is TRBJ1-2, the V gene TRBV18; weak D call: TRBD1 (5 bases). V lost 3 bases and J lost 7, with 18 bases in between. This CDR3 has 15 residues. The V gene's germline CDR1 is KGHSH and CDR2 LQKENI. This CDR3 reads CASSPSQGARSGYTF. The DNA for the CDR3 is TGTGCCAGCTCACCTTCGCAAGGGGCTAGGAGTGGCTACACCTTC. The variable domain in full, with the rest retrieved from reference TRBV18 and TRBJ1-2, is NAGVMQNPRHLVRRRGQEARLRCSPMKGHSHVYWYRQLPEEGLKFMVYLQKENIIDESGMPKERFSAEFPKEGPSILRIQQVVRGDSAAYFCASSPSQGARSGYTFGSGTRLTVV.

The CDR3, as DNA: TGTGCCAGTAGGCAGGGGTTCTCTGGAAACACCATATATTTT. Translating it yields CASRQGFSGNTIYF. This chain links TRBV19 with TRBJ1-3, with D maybe TRBD1 (6 bases). The V gene's germline CDR1 is LNHDA and CDR2 SQIVND (reference sequence). Between the trimmed V and J ends, which lost 6 bases and 0 bases, there was a span of 9 bases. CDR3 size: 14 residues. Variable domain in full (rest from reference TRBV19 and TRBJ1-3): DGGITQSPKYLFRKEGQNVTLSCEQNLNHDAMYWYRQDPGQGLRLIYYSQIVNDFQKGDIAEGYSVSREKKESFPLTVTSAQKNPTAFYLCASRQGFSGNTIYFGEGSWLTVV.

V and J are TRBV25-1 and TRBJ2-5; a possible D gene is TRBD1 (5 bases). CDR1 MGHDK and CDR2 SYGVNS come from the germline V gene. CDR3 length equals 15 residues. V dropped 2 bases and J dropped 4 bases, with 14 bases sitting between them. The CDR3 reads CASSEQGRRGETQYF. For the CDR3, the DNA is TGTGCCAGCAGTGAACAAGGGCGAAGGGGAGAGACCCAGTACTTC.

The rearrangement links TRBV28 to TRBJ1-5; 10 nucleotides match TRBD1. Losses at the gene ends were 7 bases for V and 7 bases for J; bases not matched to a gene: 19. The CDR3 length is 18 residues. CDR1 is MDHEN and CDR2 is SYDVKM in the germline V gene. CDR3 bases: TGTGCCAGCAAGGTCGGATTAGGGACAGGGGTAGTATTCCAGCCCCAGCATTTT. It codes for CASKVGLGTGVVFQPQHF.

This chain connects TRBV23-1 to TRBJ2-1; the match to TRBD2 covers 7 bases. TRBV23-1 is treated as an ORF (open reading frame) with a function not yet certain. Germline trimming cut 4 bases from V and 5 bases from J; bases unmatched to any gene: 11. The CDR3 runs 16 residues. For the CDR3, the DNA is TGCGCCAGCAGTCTGCCGACTAGCCTAGAAAACAATGAGCAGTTCTTC. It codes for CASSLPTSLENNEQFF.

The chain carries TRBV9 and TRBJ1-3, with 7 bases identical to TRBD1. The J segment lost 1 base and the V segment lost 3 bases, leaving 4 bases of the junction unmatched. The CDR3 totals 15 residues. The germline V gene has CDR1 SGDLS and CDR2 YYNGEE. DNA of the CDR3: TGTGCCAGCAGCGCATCGACAGGGTCTGGAAACACCATATATTTT. Amino acid sequence: CASSASTGSGNTIYF.

J is TRBJ2-7 and V is TRBV6-5; 9 bases align to TRBD2. There are 13 residues in the CDR3. V gave up 7 bases and J gave up 2 bases; unmatched junction bases: 3. Per germline, CDR1 MNHEY and CDR2 SVGAGI. The chain's CDR3 is CASTLAGTYEQYF. CDR3 nucleotides: TGTGCCAGCACCCTAGCGGGGACCTACGAGCAGTACTTC.

The sample holds one count of this clone. This rearrangement joins TRBV5-6 to TRBJ1-2; D is unresolved. From germline, CDR1 is SGHDT and CDR2 YYEEEE. V shed 2 bases and J shed 1 base, with 12 bases lying between them. This CDR3 region has 15 residues. CDR3 protein: CASSFRTRSNYGYTF. The CDR3 DNA reads as TGTGCCAGCAGCTTCAGAACACGCAGTAACTATGGCTACACCTTC.

This clone was detected only once. Additional DNA sequences in this sample encode the identical CDR3. The chain employs TRBV6-5 and TRBJ2-7, with 10 bases that match TRBD1. Per the germline V gene, CDR1 is MNHEY and CDR2 is SVGAGI. With 6 bases clipped from V and 4 bases from J, the junction kept 3 bases outside the gene matches. CDR3 length: 13 amino acids. The CDR3 is CASSRDRGYEQYF. CDR3 nucleotides: TGTGCCAGCAGCCGGGACAGGGGTTACGAGCAGTACTTC.

This clone was found a few times. The chain employs TRBV5-5 and TRBJ2-3; 7 nucleotides agree with TRBD1. Germline assignment: CDR1 SGHKS and CDR2 YYEKEE (reference sequence). V dropped 2 bases and J dropped 0; count of bases not matched to a gene: 6. The CDR3 has 16 residues. This CDR3 is CASSLWPGQSTDTQYF. CDR3 DNA: TGTGCCAGCAGCTTATGGCCGGGACAGAGCACAGATACGCAGTATTTT.

The gene calls are TRBV10-3 and TRBJ2-5; tentatively, D is TRBD2 (5 bases). Germline loops: CDR1 ENHRY, CDR2 SYGVKD. The ends were cut back, 3 bases at V and 5 bases at J, with 10 bases in the middle. CDR3 length: 13 residues. The CDR3 bases are TGTGCCATCAGTGACTCGGGATACGAGACCCAGTACTTC. It yields the protein CAISDSGYETQYF.

This clone was seen only a few times. V gene TRBV11-2 combines with J gene TRBJ2-7; TRBD2 matches 8 bases. The J segment lost 2 bases and the V segment lost 5 bases, leaving 8 bases of the junction unmatched. Germline assignment: CDR1 SGHAT and CDR2 FQNNGV. The CDR3 sequence is 15 residues long. CDR3 DNA: TGTGCCAGCAGCCTAGGCACTAGCGGAGCCTACGAGCAGTACTTC. Translated: CASSLGTSGAYEQYF.

The chain uses TRBV19 and TRBJ2-6; possibly TRBD2 for D (6 bases). The V and J ends lost 3 bases and 4 bases respectively, with 10 bases between them. Germline CDR1 reads LNHDA; CDR2 reads SQIVND (reference sequence). This CDR3 contains 15 residues. CDR3 coding DNA: TGTGCCAGTAGTATGGAGGGCCCCGGGGCCAACGTCCTGACTTTC. This translates into CASSMEGPGANVLTF.

This chain connects TRBV5-4 to TRBJ1-2; 7 bases match TRBD1. This CDR3 has 15 amino acids. V was clipped by 1 base and J by 0 bases; unmatched bases: 3. The V gene's germline CDR1 is SGHNT and CDR2 YYREEE (reference sequence). The CDR3 loop is CASSLSGQANYGYTF. CDR3 DNA: TGTGCCAGCAGCTTGTCTGGACAGGCTAACTATGGCTACACCTTC.

This sequence joins TRBV27 and TRBJ2-7; TRBD1 is a possible D gene (5 bases). This CDR3 comprises 14 residues. From germline, CDR1 is MNHEY and CDR2 SMNVEV (reference sequence). Between the trimmed V and J ends, which lost 4 bases and 3 bases, there was a span of 13 bases. The CDR3 DNA reads TGTGCCAGCAGTTCCGCGGACAATCGCTACGAGCAGTACTTC. Translation gives CASSSADNRYEQYF.